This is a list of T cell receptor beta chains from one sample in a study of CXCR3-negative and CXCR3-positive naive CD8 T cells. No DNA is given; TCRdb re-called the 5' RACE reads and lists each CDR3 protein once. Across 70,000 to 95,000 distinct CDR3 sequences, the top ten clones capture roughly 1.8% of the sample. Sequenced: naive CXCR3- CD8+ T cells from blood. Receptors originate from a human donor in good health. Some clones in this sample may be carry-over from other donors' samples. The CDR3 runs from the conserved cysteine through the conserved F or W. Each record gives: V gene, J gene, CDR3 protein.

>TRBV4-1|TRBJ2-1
CASSPLKSSYNEQFF
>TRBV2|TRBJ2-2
CASRQGGGELFF
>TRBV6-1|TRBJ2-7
CASSREGQFSYEQYF
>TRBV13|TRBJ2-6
CASSSSTGPGANVLTF
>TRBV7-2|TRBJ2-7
CASSSQIAGPYEQYF
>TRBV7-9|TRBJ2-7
CASSNPGTSGSPYEQYF
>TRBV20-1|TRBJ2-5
CSARDKVAGVVETQYF
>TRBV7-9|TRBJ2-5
CASSALAGGRQETQYF
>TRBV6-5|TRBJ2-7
CASSTSDRFTYEQYF
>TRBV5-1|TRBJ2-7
CGSREPGSYEQYF
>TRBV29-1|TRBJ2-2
CSVEGQGITGELFF
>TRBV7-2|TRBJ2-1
CASSLGLGLAGVFSNEQFF
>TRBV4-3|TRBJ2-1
CASSQDKAGGPIEQFF
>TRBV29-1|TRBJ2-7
CSATSPGGPAYEQYF
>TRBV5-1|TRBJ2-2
CASSLSRGPANTGELFF
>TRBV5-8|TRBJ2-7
CASSLEQGSGYEQYF